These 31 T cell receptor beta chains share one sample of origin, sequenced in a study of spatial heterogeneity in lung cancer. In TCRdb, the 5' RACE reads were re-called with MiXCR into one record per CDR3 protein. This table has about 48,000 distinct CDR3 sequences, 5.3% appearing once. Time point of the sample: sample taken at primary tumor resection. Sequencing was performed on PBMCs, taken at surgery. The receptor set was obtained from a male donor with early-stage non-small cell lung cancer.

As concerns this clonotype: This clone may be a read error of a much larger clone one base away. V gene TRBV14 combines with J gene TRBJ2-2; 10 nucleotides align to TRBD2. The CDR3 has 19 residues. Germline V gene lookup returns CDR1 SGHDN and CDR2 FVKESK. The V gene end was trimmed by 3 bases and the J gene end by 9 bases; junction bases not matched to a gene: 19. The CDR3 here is CASSQIVKREGPWTRELFF. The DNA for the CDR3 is TGTGCCAGCAGCCAGATAGTAAAGCGGGAGGGCCCTTGGACCAGGGAGCTGTTTTTT.

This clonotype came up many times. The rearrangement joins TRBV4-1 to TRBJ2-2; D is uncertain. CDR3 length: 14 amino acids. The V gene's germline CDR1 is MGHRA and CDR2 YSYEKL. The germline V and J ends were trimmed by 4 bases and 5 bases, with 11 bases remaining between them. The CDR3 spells CASSLRIETGELFF. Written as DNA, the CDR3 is TGCGCCAGCAGCCTTCGGATCGAAACCGGGGAGCTGTTTTTT.

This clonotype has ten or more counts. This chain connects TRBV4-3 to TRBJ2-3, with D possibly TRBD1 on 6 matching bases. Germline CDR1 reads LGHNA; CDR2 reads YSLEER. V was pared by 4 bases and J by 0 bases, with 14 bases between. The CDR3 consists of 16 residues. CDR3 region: CASSLRGDISTDTQYF. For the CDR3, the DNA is TGCGCCAGCAGCCTCAGGGGCGACATTAGCACAGATACGCAGTATTTT.

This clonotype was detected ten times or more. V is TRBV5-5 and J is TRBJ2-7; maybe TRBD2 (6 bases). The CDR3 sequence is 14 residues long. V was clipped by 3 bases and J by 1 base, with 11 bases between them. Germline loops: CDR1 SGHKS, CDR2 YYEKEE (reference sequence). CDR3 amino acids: CASSSPGLSYEQYF. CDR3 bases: TGTGCCAGCAGCTCACCGGGACTTTCCTACGAGCAGTACTTC.

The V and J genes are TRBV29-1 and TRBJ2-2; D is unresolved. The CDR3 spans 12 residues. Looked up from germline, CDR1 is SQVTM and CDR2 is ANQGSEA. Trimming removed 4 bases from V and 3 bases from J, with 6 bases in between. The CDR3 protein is CSVGHYTGELFF. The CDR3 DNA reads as TGCAGCGTTGGACACTACACCGGGGAGCTGTTTTTT.

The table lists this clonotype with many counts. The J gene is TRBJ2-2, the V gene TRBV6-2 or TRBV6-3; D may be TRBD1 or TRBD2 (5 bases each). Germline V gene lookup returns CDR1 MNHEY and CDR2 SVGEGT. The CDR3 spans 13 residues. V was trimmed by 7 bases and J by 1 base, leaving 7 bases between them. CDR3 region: CASKRGNTGELFF. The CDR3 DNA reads TGTGCCAGCAAGAGGGGGAACACCGGGGAGCTGTTTTTT.

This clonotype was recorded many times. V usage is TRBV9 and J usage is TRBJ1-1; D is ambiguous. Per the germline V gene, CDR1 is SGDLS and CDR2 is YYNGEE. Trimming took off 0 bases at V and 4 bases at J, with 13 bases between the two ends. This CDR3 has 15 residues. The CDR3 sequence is CASSVATSASTEAFF. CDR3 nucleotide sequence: TGTGCCAGCAGCGTAGCTACGTCGGCCAGCACTGAAGCTTTCTTT.

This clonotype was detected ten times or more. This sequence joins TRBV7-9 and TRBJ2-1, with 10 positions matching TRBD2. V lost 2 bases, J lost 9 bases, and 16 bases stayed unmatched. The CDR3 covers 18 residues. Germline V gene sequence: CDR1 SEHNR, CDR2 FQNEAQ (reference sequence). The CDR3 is CASSLPPRLAGVLSEQFF. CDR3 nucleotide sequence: TGTGCCAGCAGCTTACCCCCCCGGCTAGCGGGAGTGCTAAGTGAGCAGTTCTTC.

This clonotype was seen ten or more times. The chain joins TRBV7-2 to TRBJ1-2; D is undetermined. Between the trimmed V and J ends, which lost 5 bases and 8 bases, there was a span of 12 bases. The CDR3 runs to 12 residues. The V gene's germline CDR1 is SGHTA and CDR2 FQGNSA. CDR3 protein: CASSPPRSGYTF. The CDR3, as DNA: TGTGCCAGCAGCCCCCCCAGGAGCGGCTACACCTTC.

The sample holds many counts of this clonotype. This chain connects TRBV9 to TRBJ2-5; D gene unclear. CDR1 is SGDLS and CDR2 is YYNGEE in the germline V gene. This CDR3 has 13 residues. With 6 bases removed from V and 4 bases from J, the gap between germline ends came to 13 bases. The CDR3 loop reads CASTRPGVETQYF. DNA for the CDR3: TGTGCCAGCACCCGTCCTGGGGTAGAGACCCAGTACTTC.

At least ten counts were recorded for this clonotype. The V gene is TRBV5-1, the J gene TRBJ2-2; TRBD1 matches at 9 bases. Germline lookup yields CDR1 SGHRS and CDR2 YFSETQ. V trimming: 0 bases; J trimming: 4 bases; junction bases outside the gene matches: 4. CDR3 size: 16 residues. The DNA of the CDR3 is TGCGCCAGCAGCTTGGTACAGGGGGCGAGCACCGGGGAGCTGTTTTTT. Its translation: CASSLVQGASTGELFF.

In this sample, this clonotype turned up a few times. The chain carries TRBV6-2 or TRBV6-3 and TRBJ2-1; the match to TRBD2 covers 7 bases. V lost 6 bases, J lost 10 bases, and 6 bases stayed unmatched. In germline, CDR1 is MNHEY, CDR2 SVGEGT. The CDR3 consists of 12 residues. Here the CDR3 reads CASSLAAYEQFF. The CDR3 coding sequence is TGTGCCAGCAGCCTAGCGGCATACGAGCAGTTCTTC.

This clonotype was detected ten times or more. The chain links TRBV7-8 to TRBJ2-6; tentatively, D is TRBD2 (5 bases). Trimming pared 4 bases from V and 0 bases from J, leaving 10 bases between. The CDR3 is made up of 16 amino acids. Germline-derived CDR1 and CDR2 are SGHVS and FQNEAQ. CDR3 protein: CASSSDGNSGANVLTF. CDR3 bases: TGTGCCAGCAGCTCCGACGGGAACTCTGGGGCCAACGTCCTGACTTTC.

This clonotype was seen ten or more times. CDR3 region: CASSQGTVTNTEAFF. The CDR3 nucleotides are TGTGCCAGCTCACAAGGGACAGTTACGAACACTGAAGCTTTCTTT. The V gene is TRBV18, the J gene TRBJ1-1; TRBD1 matches 7 bases. J lost 1 base, V lost 4 bases, and 6 bases had no gene match. This CDR3 has 15 amino acids. In germline, CDR1 is KGHSH, CDR2 LQKENI.

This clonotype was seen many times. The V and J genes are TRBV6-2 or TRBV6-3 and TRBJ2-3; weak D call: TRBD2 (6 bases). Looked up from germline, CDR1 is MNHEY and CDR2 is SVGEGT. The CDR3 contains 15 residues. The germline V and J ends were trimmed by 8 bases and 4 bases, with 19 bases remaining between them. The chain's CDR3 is CASCPAMGGADTQYF. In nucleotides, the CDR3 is TGTGCCAGCTGCCCTGCCATGGGGGGTGCAGATACGCAGTATTTT.

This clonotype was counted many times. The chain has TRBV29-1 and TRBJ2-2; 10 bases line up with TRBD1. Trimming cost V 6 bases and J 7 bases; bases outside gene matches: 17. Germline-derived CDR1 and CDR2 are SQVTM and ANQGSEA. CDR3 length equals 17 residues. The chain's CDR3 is CSVRPRGGQGSSGELFF. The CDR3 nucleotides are TGCAGCGTCCGCCCAAGGGGGGGACAGGGGAGCAGCGGGGAGCTGTTTTTT.

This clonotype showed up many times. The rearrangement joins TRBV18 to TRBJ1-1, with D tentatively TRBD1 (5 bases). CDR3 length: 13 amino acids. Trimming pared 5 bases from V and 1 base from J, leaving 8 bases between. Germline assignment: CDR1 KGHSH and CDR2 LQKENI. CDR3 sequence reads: CASSSQANTEAFF. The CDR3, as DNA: TGTGCCAGCTCATCACAGGCGAACACTGAAGCTTTCTTT.

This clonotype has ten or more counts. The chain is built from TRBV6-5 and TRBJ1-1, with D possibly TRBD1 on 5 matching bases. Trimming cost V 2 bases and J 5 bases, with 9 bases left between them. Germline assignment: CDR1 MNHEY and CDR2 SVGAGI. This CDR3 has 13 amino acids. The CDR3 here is CASSYMEGTEAFF. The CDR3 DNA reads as TGTGCCAGCAGTTACATGGAGGGGACTGAAGCTTTCTTT.

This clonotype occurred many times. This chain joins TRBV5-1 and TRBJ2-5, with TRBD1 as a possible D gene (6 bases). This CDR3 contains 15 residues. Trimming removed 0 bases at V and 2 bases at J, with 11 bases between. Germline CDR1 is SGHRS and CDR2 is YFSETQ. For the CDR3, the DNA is TGCGCCAGCAGCTTGGCGGGACAAGTACAAGAGACCCAGTACTTC. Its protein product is CASSLAGQVQETQYF.

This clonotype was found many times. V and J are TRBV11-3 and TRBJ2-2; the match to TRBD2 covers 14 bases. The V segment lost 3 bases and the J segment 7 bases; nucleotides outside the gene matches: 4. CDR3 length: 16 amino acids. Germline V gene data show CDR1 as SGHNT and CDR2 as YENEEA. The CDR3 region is CASSLTSGRVGGELFF. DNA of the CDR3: TGTGCCAGCAGCTTGACTAGCGGGAGGGTCGGCGGGGAGCTGTTTTTT.

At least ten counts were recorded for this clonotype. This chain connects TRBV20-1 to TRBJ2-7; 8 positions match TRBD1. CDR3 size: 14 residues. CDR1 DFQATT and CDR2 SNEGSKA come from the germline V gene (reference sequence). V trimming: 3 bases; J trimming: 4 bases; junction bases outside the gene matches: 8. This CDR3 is CSARGWDRIYEQYF. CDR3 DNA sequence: TGCAGTGCTAGGGGGTGGGACAGGATATACGAGCAGTACTTC.

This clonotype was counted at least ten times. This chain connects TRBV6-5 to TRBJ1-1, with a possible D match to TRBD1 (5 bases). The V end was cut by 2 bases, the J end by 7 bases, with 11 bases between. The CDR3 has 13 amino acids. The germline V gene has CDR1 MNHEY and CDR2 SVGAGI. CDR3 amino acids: CASSYPGAREAFF. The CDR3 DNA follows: TGTGCCAGCAGTTACCCCGGGGCCCGTGAAGCTTTCTTT.

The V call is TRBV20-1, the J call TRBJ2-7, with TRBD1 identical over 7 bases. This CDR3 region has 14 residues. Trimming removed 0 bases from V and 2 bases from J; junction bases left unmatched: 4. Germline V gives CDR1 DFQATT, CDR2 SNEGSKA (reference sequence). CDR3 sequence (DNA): TGCAGTGCTAGAGATCCCCAGGGGGCCTACGAGCAGTACTTC. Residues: CSARDPQGAYEQYF.

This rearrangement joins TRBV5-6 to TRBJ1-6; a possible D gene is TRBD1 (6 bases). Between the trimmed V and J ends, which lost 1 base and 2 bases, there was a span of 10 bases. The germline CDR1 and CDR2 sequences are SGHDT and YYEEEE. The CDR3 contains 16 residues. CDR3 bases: TGTGCCAGCAGCTTGCAAGGGGGTGCCTATAATTCACCCCTCCACTTT. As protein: CASSLQGGAYNSPLHF. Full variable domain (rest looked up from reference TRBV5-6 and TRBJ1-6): DAGVTQSPTHLIKTRGQQVTLRCSPKSGHDTVSWYQQALGQGPQFIFQYYEEEERQRGNFPDRFSGHQFPNYSSELNVNALLLGDSALYLCASSLQGGAYNSPLHFGNGTRLTVT.

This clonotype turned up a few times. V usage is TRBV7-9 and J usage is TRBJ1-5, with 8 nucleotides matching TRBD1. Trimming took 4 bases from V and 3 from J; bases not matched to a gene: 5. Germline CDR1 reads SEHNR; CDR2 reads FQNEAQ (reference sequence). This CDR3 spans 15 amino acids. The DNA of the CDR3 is TGTGCCAGCAGCTCCGGGACAGGAGCCAATCAGCCCCAGCATTTT. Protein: CASSSGTGANQPQHF.

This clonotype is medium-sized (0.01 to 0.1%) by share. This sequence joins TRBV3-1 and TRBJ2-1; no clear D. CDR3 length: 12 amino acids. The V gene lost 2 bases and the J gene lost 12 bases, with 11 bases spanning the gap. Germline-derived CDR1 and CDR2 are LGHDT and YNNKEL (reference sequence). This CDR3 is CASSQKTFRQFF. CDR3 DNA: TGTGCCAGCAGCCAAAAAACGTTTAGGCAGTTCTTC.

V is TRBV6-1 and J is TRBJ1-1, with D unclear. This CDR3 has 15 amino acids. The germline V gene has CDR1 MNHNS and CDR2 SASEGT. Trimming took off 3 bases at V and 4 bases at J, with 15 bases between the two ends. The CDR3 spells CASSDPPPRVTEAFF. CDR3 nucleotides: TGTGCCAGCAGTGATCCCCCTCCTAGGGTCACTGAAGCTTTCTTT.

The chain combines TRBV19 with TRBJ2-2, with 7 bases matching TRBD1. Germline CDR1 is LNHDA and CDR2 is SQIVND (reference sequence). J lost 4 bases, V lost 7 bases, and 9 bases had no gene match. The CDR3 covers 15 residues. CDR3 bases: TGTGCCAGTAAGGTCAAGACAGGGCCCACCGGGGAGCTGTTTTTT. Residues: CASKVKTGPTGELFF.

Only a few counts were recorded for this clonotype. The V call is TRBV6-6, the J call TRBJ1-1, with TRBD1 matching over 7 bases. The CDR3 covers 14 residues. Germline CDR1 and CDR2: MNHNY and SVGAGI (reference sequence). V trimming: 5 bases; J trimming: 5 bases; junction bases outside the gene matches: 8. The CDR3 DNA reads TGTGCCAGCAGTCCACGACAGGGAGGGACTGAAGCTTTCTTT. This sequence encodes CASSPRQGGTEAFF.

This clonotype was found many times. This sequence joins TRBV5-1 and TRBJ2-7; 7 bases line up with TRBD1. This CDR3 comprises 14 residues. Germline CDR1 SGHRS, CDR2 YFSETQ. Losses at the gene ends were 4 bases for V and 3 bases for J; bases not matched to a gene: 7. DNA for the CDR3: TGCGCCAGCAGCGCCGGGACAGAAGGCTACGAGCAGTACTTC. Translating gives CASSAGTEGYEQYF.

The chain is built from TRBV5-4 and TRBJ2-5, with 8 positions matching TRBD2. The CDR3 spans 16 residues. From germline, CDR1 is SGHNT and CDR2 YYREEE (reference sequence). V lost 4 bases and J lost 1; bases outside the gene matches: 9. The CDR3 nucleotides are TGTGCCAGCAGCCCAAGCGGGAGTGGGGCCCAAGAGACCCAGTACTTC. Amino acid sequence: CASSPSGSGAQETQYF.